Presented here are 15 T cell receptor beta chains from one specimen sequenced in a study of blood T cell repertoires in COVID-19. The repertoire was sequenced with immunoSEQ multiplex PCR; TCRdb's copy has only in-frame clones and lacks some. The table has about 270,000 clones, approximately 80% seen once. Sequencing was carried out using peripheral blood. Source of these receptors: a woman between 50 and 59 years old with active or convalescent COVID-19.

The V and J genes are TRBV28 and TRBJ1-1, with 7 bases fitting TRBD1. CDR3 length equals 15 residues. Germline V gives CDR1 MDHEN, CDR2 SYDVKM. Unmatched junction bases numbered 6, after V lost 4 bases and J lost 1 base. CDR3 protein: CASSSTGNPNTEAFF. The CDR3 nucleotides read TGTGCCAGCAGTTCGACAGGGAACCCGAACACTGAAGCTTTCTTT. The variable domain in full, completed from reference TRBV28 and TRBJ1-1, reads DVKVTQSSRYLVKRTGEKVFLECVQDMDHENMFWYRQDPGLGLRLIYFSYDVKMKEKGDIPEGYSVSREKKERFSLILESASTNQTSMYLCASSSTGNPNTEAFFGQGTRLTVV.

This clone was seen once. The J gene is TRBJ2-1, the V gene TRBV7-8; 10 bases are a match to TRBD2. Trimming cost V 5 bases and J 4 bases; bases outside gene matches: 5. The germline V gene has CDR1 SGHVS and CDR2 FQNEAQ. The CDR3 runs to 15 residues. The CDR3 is CASSLSGRSYNEQFF. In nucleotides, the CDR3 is TGTGCCAGCAGCCTTAGCGGGAGGTCTTACAATGAGCAGTTCTTC.

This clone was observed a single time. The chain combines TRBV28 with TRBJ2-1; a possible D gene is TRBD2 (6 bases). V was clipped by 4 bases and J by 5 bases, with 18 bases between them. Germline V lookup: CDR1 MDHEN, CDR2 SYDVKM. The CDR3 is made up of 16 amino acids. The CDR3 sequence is CASSSPGERGHNEQFF. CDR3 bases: TGTGCCAGCAGTTCCCCGGGGGAGCGTGGCCACAATGAGCAGTTCTTC. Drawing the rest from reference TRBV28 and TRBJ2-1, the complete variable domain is DVKVTQSSRYLVKRTGEKVFLECVQDMDHENMFWYRQDPGLGLRLIYFSYDVKMKEKGDIPEGYSVSREKKERFSLILESASTNQTSMYLCASSSPGERGHNEQFFGPGTRLTVL.

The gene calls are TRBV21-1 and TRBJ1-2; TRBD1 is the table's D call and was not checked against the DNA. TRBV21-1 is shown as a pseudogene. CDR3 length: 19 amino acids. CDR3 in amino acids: CASSKIKGKVGQGEMGYTF. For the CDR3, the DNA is TGTGCCAGCAGCAAAATCAAGGGTAAAGTCGGACAGGGTGAGATGGGCTACACCTTC.

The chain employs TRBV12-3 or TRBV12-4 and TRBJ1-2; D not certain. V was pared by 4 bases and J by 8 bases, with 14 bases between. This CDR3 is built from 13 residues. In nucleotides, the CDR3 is TGTGCCAGCAGTTCCACCCGGACTCGGGGCTACACCTTC. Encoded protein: CASSSTRTRGYTF.

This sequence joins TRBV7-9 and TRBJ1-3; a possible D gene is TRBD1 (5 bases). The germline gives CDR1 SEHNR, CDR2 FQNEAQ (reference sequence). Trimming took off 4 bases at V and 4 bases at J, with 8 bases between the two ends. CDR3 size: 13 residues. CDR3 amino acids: CASSSGQGNTIYF. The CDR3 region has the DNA TGTGCCAGCAGCTCTGGACAAGGAAACACCATATATTTT.

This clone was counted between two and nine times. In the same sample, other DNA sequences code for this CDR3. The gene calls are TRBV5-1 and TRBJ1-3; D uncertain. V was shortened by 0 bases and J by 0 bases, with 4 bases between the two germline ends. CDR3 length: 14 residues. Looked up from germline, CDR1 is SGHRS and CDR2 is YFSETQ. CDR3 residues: CASSLDSSGNTIYF. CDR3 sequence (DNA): TGCGCCAGCAGCTTGGACAGCTCTGGAAACACCATATATTTT. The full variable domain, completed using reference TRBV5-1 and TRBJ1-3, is KAGVTQTPRYLIKTRGQQVTLSCSPISGHRSVSWYQQTPGQGLQFLFEYFSETQRNKGNFPGRFSGRQFSNSRSEMNVSTLELGDSALYLCASSLDSSGNTIYFGEGSWLTVV.

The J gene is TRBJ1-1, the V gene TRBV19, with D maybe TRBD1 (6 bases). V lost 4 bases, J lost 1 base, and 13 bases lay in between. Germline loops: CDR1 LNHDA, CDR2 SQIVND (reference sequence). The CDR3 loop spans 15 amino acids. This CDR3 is CASSTRQARNTEAFF. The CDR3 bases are TGTGCCAGTAGTACCAGACAGGCCCGGAACACTGAAGCTTTCTTT.

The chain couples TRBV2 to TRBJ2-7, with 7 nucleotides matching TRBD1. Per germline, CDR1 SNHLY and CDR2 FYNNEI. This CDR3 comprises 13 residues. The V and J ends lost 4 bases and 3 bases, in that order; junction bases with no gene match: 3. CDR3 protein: CASSGDRFYEQYF. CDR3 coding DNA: TGTGCCAGCAGTGGGGACAGATTCTACGAGCAGTACTTC.

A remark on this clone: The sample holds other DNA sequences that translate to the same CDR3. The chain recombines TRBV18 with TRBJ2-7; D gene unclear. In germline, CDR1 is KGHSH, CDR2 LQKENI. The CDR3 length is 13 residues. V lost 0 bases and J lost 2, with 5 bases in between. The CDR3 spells CASSPPGAYEQYF. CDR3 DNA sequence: TGTGCCAGCTCACCACCTGGAGCCTACGAGCAGTACTTC.

The CDR3 loop reads CASSRGLAGASGELFF. CDR3 coding DNA: TGTGCCAGCTCACGGGGACTAGCGGGAGCCTCCGGGGAGCTGTTTTTT. The chain employs TRBV18 and TRBJ2-2; 14 bases align to TRBD2. CDR1 is KGHSH, CDR2 LQKENI, per germline. Unmatched junction bases numbered 4, after V lost 4 bases and J lost 6 bases. CDR3 length equals 16 residues.

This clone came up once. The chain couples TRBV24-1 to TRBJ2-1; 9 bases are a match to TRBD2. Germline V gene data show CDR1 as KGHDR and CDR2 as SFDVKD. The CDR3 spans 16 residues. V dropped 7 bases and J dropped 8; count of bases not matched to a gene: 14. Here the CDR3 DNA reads TGTGCCACCAGCAGAGTAGCGGGAGCGGGAGGTTATGAGCAGTTCTTC. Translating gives CATSRVAGAGGYEQFF.

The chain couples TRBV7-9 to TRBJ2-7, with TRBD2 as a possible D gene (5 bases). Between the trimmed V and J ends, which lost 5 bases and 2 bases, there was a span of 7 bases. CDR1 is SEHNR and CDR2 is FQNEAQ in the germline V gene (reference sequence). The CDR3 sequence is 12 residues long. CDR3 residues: CASSAGTYEQYF. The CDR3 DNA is TGTGCCAGCAGCGCCGGGACCTACGAGCAGTACTTC.

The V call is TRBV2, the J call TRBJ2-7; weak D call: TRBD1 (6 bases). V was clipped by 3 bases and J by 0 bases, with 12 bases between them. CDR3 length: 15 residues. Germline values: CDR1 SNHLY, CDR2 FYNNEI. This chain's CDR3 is CASSETGPPSYEQYF. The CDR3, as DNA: TGTGCCAGCAGTGAGACAGGCCCCCCCTCCTACGAGCAGTACTTC.

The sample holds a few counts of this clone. The CDR3 reads CASSISGNPGYTF. In nucleotides, the CDR3 is TGTGCCAGTAGTATATCCGGGAACCCTGGCTACACCTTC. This rearrangement joins TRBV19 to TRBJ1-2; D ambiguous. V was clipped by 2 bases and J by 7 bases, with 11 bases between them. This CDR3 has 13 residues. Germline values: CDR1 LNHDA, CDR2 SQIVND (reference sequence). The variable domain in full, completed from reference TRBV19 and TRBJ1-2, reads DGGITQSPKYLFRKEGQNVTLSCEQNLNHDAMYWYRQDPGQGLRLIYYSQIVNDFQKGDIAEGYSVSREKKESFPLTVTSAQKNPTAFYLCASSISGNPGYTFGSGTRLTVV.